The clone carrying this T cell receptor beta chain was observed a few times. Its antigen is unknown. There were TCR beta CDR3 regions amplified from RNA transcripts. HTBI primers were used for first-round RT-PCR of the TCR CDR3. TCRdb re-analysed the multiplex PCR reads in MiXCR, keeping a single row per CDR3 protein. In the table there are approximately 360,000 distinct CDR3 sequences, more than 15% of which are singletons. These data come from a study of T cells in Graves' hyperthyroidism and ophthalmopathy. The V gene end was trimmed by 1 base and the J gene end by 2 bases; junction bases not matched to a gene: 16. The CDR3 totals 20 residues. Germline CDR1 and CDR2: MGHRA and YSYEKL. Study-wide results and caveats: Expanded thyroid clonotypes (above 0.001) were mostly also found in blood.

The V gene is TRBV4-1, the J gene TRBJ2-1; 8 positions match TRBD1. This clonotype originated in a woman between 18 and 29 years old with Graves' hyperthyroidism that later progressed to Graves' ophthalmopathy. Sequencing was carried out using blood. The CDR3 region has the DNA TGCGCCAGCAGCCAAGGCTTGGGGACAGGTACTCCGGGGCCCTACAATGAGCAGTTCTTC. Translating gives CASSQGLGTGTPGPYNEQFF.